This TCR beta chain was identified in a study of T cell responses to AZD1222 COVID-19 vaccine. Study-wide points: Most donors were white British and more were female, and clonal diversity was possibly underestimated.

Generated by immunoSEQ multiplex PCR, the TCRdb table keeps only in-frame clones and is missing some. This table holds 100,000 to 150,000 clones, 85% to 95% found once. As to this clone: Its antigen is not known.

Looked up from germline, CDR1 is SGDLS and CDR2 is YYNGEE. V gave up 5 bases and J gave up 1 base; unmatched junction bases: 1. CDR3 length equals 14 residues. The chain combines TRBV9 with TRBJ2-2, with 8 bases that match TRBD1. The TCR was taken from an adult in good health. The sequencing used peripheral blood, collected on day 0 of AZD1222 vaccination. In DNA form, the CDR3 reads TGTGCCAGCAGAGGACAGGGGAACACCGGGGAGCTGTTTTTT. It is translated as CASRGQGNTGELFF.